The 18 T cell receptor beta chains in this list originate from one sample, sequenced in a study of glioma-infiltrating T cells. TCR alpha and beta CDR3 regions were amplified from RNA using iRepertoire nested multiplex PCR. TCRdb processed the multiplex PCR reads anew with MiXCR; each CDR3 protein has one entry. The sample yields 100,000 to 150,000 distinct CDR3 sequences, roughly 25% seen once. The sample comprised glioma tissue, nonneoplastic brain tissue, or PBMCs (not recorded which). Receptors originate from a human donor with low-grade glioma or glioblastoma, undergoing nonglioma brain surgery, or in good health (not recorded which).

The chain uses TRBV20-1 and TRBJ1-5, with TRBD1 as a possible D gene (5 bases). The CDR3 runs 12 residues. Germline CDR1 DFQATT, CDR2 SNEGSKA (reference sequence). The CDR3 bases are TGCCGTTCGGACACGTATCCTCCGTCCCAGCATTTT. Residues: CRSDTYPPSQHF.

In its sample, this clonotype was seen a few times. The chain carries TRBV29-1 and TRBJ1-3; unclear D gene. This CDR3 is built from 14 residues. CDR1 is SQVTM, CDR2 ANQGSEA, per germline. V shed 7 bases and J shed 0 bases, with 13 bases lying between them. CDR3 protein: CSARSSSSGNTIYF. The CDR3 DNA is TGCAGCGCCCGGTCCTCGAGCTCTGGAAACACCATATATTTT. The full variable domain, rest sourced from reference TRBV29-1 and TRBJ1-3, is SAVISQKPSRDICQRGTSLTIQCQVDSQVTMMFWYRQQPGQSLTLIATANQGSEATYESGFVIDKFPISRPNLTFSTLTVSNMSPEDSSIYLCSARSSSSGNTIYFGEGSWLTVV.

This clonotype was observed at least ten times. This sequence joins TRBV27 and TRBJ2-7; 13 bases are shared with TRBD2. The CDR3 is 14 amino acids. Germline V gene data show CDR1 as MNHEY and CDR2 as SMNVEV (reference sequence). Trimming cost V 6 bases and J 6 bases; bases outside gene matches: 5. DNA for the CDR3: TGTGCCAGCAGATGGACTAGCGGGAGCCCCGAGCAGTACTTC. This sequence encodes CASRWTSGSPEQYF.

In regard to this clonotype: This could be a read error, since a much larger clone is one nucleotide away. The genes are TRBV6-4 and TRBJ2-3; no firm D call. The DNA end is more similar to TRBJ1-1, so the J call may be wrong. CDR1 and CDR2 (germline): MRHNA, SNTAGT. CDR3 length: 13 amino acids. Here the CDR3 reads CASGDLIGTEAFF. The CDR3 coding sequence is TGTGCCAGCGGTGACCTGATAGGGACTGAAGCTTTCTTT.

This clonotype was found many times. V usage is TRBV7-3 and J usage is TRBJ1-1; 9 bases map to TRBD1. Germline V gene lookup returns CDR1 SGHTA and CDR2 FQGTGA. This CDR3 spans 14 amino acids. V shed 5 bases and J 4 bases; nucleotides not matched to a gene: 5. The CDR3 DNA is TGTGCCAGCAGCCTACAGGGGGCTGGCACTGAAGCTTTCTTT. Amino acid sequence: CASSLQGAGTEAFF.

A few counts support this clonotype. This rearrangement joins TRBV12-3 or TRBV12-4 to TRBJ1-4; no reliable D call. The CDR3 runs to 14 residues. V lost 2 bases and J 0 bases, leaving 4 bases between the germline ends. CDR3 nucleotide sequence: TGTGCCAGCAGTTTACGGTCAACTAATGAAAAACTGTTTTTT. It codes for CASSLRSTNEKLFF.

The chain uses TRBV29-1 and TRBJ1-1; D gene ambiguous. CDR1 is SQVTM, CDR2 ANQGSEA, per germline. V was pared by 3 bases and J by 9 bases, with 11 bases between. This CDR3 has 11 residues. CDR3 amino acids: CSVDRGFQAFF. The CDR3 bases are TGCAGCGTTGATAGAGGGTTTCAAGCTTTCTTT. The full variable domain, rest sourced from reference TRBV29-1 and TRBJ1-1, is SAVISQKPSRDICQRGTSLTIQCQVDSQVTMMFWYRQQPGQSLTLIATANQGSEATYESGFVIDKFPISRPNLTFSTLTVSNMSPEDSSIYLCSVDRGFQAFFGQGTRLTVV.

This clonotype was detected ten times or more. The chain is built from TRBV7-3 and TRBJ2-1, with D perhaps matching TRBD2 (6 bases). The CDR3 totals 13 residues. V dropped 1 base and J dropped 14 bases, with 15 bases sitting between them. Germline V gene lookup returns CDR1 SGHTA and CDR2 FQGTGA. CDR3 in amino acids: CASSLRPGECEFF. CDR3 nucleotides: TGTGCCAGCAGCTTAAGGCCGGGAGAATGTGAGTTCTTC. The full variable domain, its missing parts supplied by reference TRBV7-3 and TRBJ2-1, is GAGVSQTPSNKVTEKGKYVELRCDPISGHTALYWYRQSLGQGPEFLIYFQGTGAADDSGLPNDRFFAVRPEGSVSTLKIQRTERGDSAVYLCASSLRPGECEFFGPGTRLTVL.

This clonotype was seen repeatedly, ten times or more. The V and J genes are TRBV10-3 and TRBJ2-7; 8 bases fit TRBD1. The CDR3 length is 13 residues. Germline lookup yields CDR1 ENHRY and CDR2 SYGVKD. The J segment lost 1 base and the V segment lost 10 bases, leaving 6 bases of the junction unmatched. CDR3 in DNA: TGTGCCAGCAGGGACAGGCTGTCCTACGAGCAGTACTTC. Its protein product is CASRDRLSYEQYF.

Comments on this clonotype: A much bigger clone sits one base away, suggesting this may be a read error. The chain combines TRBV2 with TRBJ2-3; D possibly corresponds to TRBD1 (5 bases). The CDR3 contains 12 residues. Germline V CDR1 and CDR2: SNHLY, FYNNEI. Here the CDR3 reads CASNRPTDAQYF. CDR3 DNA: TGTGCCAGCAATAGACCGACAGATGCGCAGTATTTT.

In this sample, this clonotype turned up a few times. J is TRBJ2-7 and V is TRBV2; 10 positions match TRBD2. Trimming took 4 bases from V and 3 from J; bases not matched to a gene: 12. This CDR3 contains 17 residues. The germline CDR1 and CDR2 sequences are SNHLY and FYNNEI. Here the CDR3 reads CASSGIGSGRTFYEQYF. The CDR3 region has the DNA TGTGCCAGCAGTGGGATCGGTAGCGGGAGGACGTTCTACGAGCAGTACTTC.

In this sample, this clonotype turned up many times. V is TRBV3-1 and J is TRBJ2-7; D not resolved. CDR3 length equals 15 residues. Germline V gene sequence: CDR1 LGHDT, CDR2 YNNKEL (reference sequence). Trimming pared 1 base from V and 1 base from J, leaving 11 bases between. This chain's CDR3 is CASSQAHGFSYEQYF. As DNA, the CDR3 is TGTGCCAGCAGCCAAGCCCACGGATTTTCCTACGAGCAGTACTTC.

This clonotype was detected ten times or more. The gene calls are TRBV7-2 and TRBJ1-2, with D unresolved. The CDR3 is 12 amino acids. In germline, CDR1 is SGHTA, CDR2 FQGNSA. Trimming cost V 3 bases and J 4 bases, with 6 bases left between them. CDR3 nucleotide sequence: TGTGCCAGCAGCTTGGAGTCCTATGGCTACACCTTC. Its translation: CASSLESYGYTF.

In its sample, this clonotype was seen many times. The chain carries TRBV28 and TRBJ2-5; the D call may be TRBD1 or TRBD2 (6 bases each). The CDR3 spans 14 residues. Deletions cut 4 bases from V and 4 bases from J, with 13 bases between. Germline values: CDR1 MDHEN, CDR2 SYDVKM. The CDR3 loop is CASSWPGEVETQYF. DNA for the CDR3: TGTGCCAGCAGTTGGCCAGGGGAGGTAGAGACCCAGTACTTC.

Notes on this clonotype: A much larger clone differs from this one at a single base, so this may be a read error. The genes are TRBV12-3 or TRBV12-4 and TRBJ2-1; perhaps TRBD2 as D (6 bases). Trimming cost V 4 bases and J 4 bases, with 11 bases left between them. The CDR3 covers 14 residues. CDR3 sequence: CASSSASVYNEQFF. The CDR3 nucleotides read TGTGCCAGCAGTTCGGCTAGCGTTTACAATGAGCAGTTCTTC.

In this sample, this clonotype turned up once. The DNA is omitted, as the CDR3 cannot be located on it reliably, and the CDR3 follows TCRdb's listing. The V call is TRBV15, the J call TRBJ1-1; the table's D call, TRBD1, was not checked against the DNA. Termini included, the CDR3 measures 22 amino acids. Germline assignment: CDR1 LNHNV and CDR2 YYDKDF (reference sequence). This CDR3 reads CATSSFYICSAREVRGITEAFF.

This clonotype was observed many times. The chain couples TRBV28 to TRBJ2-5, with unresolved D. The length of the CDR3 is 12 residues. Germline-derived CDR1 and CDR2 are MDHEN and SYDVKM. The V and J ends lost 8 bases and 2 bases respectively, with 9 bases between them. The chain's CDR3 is CASSRNQETQYF. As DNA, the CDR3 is TGTGCCAGCTCCCGCAATCAAGAGACCCAGTACTTC.

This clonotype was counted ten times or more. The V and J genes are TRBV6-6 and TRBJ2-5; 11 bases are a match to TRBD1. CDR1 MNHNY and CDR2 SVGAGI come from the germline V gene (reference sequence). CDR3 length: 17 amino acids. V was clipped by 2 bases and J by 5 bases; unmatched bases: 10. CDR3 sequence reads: CASSYPPGQGAQETQYF. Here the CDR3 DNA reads TGTGCCAGCAGTTACCCACCTGGACAGGGGGCGCAGGAGACCCAGTACTTC.